One sample yielded the 9 T cell receptor beta chains listed below, sequenced in a study of CD8 T cells in ankylosing spondylitis. TCRdb reprocessed the 5' RACE reads with MiXCR, giving one entry per CDR3 protein. The sample lists around 250,000 distinct CDR3 sequences, 18% occurring once. The sample taken for sequencing was blood, either unsorted or a sorted T cell fraction (not recorded which). These TCRs come from a male donor with ankylosing spondylitis or in good health (not recorded which).

The V and J genes are TRBV13 and TRBJ2-7, with D possibly being TRBD2 (7 bases). Germline V gene sequence: CDR1 PRHDT, CDR2 FYEKMQ (reference sequence). The CDR3 extends over 13 amino acids. V gave up 3 bases and J gave up 5 bases, with 11 bases separating them. CDR3 bases: TGTGCCAGCAGCTTGTGGGGGGGCCACGAGCAGTACTTC. Translating it yields CASSLWGGHEQYF.

There are a few counts of this clonotype. J is TRBJ2-1 and V is TRBV5-6; 7 bases match TRBD2. The CDR3 extends over 16 amino acids. Per germline, CDR1 SGHDT and CDR2 YYEEEE. Trimming cost V 0 bases and J 2 bases; bases outside gene matches: 5. CDR3 DNA: TGTGCCAGCAGCTTGGCCGGGACTACAACCTACAATGAGCAGTTCTTC. The encoded protein is CASSLAGTTTYNEQFF.

The J gene is TRBJ2-3, the V gene TRBV27; unclear D gene. Between the trimmed V and J ends, which lost 5 bases and 4 bases, there was a span of 13 bases. The CDR3 is 14 amino acids. CDR1 is MNHEY, CDR2 SMNVEV, per germline (reference sequence). The CDR3 spells CASSIGIRPDTQYF. The CDR3 nucleotides are TGTGCCAGCAGTATCGGTATTCGCCCAGATACGCAGTATTTT.

This clonotype was recorded only once. One base away lies a much larger clone, so this may be a sequencing read error. This chain uses TRBV5-6 with TRBJ2-4; no firm D call. CDR3 length: 13 amino acids. V lost 1 base, J lost 11 bases, and 13 bases lay in between. From germline, CDR1 is SGHDT and CDR2 YYEEEE. The CDR3 sequence is CASSLSISFLQYF. The CDR3 DNA reads as TGTGCCAGCAGCTTGTCAATCTCCTTCCTTCAGTACTTC.

J is TRBJ2-4 and V is TRBV4-3; 8 positions match TRBD2. CDR3 length: 17 residues. V was clipped by 0 bases and J by 0 bases; unmatched bases: 4. Germline CDR1 LGHNA, CDR2 YSLEER. CDR3 in amino acids: CASSQEREVLAKNIQYF. Here the CDR3 DNA reads TGCGCCAGCAGCCAAGAGCGGGAGGTCCTAGCCAAAAACATTCAGTACTTC.

This clonotype was found a few times. This chain joins TRBV6-1 and TRBJ2-2, with TRBD2 matching over 14 bases. V lost 0 bases, J lost 10 bases, and 4 bases stayed unmatched. Germline V gene lookup returns CDR1 MNHNS and CDR2 SASEGT. This CDR3 spans 16 amino acids. This CDR3 is CASSEAWTSGRLELFF. The DNA of the CDR3 is TGTGCCAGCAGTGAAGCGTGGACTAGCGGGAGGCTGGAGCTGTTTTTT.

With respect to this clonotype: A read error is possible here, since a much larger clone lies one base away. The chain is built from TRBV4-2 and TRBJ2-2, with no clear D. Trimming cost V 1 base and J 1 base, with 4 bases left between them. Germline V gene sequence: CDR1 LGHNA, CDR2 YNFKEQ. CDR3 size: 14 residues. The CDR3 loop reads CASSQGWNTGELFF. The CDR3 DNA reads TGTGCCAGCAGCCAAGGATGGAACACCGGGGAGCTGTTTTTT.

This rearrangement joins TRBV12-3 or TRBV12-4 to TRBJ2-7, with a possible D match to TRBD2 (6 bases). V was pared by 3 bases and J by 2 bases, with 11 bases between. The CDR3 consists of 14 residues. The CDR3 DNA reads as TGTGCCAGCAGTTTGGCGGGGTTGACCTACGAGCAGTACTTC. It codes for CASSLAGLTYEQYF.

This clonotype has more than one count but fewer than ten. The chain recombines TRBV5-8 with TRBJ2-7; D possibly matches TRBD1 or TRBD2 (5 bases each). V was cut by 0 bases and J by 7 bases, with 14 bases left in between. CDR3 length: 14 residues. CDR1 SGHTS and CDR2 YDEGEE come from the germline V gene. The CDR3 bases are TGTGCCAGCAGCTTGGCGGGGCCTATTAGGGAGCAGTACTTC. It codes for CASSLAGPIREQYF.